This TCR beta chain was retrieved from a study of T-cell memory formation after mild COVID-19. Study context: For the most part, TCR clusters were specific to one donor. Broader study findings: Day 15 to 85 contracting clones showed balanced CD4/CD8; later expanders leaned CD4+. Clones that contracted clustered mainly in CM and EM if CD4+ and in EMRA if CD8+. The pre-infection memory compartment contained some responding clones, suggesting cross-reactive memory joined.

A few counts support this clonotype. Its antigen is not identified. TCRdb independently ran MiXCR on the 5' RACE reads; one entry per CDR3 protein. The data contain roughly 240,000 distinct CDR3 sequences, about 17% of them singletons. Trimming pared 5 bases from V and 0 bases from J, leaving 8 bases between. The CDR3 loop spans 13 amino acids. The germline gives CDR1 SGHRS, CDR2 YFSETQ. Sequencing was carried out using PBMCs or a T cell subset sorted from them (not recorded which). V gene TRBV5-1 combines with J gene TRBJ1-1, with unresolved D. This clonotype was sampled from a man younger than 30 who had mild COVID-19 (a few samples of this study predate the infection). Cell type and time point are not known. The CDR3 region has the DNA TGCGCCAGCAGGTCCTTAGTGAACACTGAAGCTTTCTTT. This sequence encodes CASRSLVNTEAFF.